The 19 T cell receptor beta chains in this list originate from one sample, sequenced in a study of blood T cells in healthy people across ages. Next came a second PCR, run for about 7 to 12 cycles, which used a sample-barcoded 5' primer along with a J-beta primer mix. In TCRdb, the 5' RACE reads were re-called with MiXCR into one record per CDR3 protein. The sample contains about 800,000 distinct CDR3 sequences, 20% to 25% of which appear only once. This sample was also put to use in a study of T cells of mothers and their children.

Sequencing was performed on blood. Receptor source: a boy between 10 and 17 years old in good health.

In its sample, this clonotype was seen a few times. J is TRBJ1-4 and V is TRBV28; perhaps TRBD1 as D (6 bases). The CDR3 consists of 16 residues. The ends were cut back, 5 bases at V and 5 bases at J, with 18 bases in the middle. Germline values: CDR1 MDHEN, CDR2 SYDVKM. The CDR3 here is CASSKPIGGGNEKLFF. CDR3 bases: TGTGCCAGCAGTAAGCCGATAGGGGGTGGAAATGAAAAACTGTTTTTT.

The CDR3 loop reads CASSLAGMGGLYGYTF. The DNA for the CDR3 is TGCGCCAGCAGCTTGGCCGGGATGGGGGGCCTCTATGGCTACACCTTC. The J gene is TRBJ1-2, the V gene TRBV5-1; tentatively, D is TRBD1 (6 bases). Germline V lookup: CDR1 SGHRS, CDR2 YFSETQ. Trimming took off 0 bases at V and 4 bases at J, with 16 bases between the two ends. This CDR3 comprises 16 residues.

The chain combines TRBV6-6 with TRBJ1-3, with no clear D. The CDR3 totals 14 residues. Between the trimmed V and J ends, which lost 6 bases and 0 bases, there was a span of 9 bases. The germline CDR1 and CDR2 sequences are MNHNY and SVGAGI (reference sequence). The CDR3 coding sequence is TGTGCCAGCAGGGATCCTGACTCTGGAAACACCATATATTTT. This codes for CASRDPDSGNTIYF.

The V call is TRBV5-1, the J call TRBJ2-7; 12 bases are shared with TRBD2. This CDR3 is built from 15 residues. Trimming took 0 bases from V and 7 from J; bases not matched to a gene: 5. Germline V CDR1 and CDR2: SGHRS, YFSETQ. CDR3 sequence (DNA): TGCGCCAGCAGCTTGGGACTAGCGGGAGTGGAAGAGCAGTACTTC. It translates to CASSLGLAGVEEQYF.

This clonotype was seen a few times. The rearrangement uses TRBV7-2 and TRBJ2-2; 11 bases agree with TRBD2. CDR3 length: 20 residues. The ends lost 3 bases at V and 0 bases at J; junction bases unmatched: 12. Germline assignment: CDR1 SGHTA and CDR2 FQGNSA. The CDR3 loop is CASSFLTRLAGNANTGELFF. CDR3 DNA: TGTGCCAGCAGCTTTCTTACCCGACTAGCGGGGAATGCGAACACCGGGGAGCTGTTTTTT.

CDR3 sequence (DNA): TGCAGTGCTAGTATGGGGAACTACTACGAGCAGTACTTC. Translating gives CSASMGNYYEQYF. V and J are TRBV20-1 and TRBJ2-7; D uncertain. The CDR3 spans 13 residues. Germline V gene sequence: CDR1 DFQATT, CDR2 SNEGSKA (reference sequence). The V end lost 3 bases, the J end lost 3 bases, and 12 bases lay between the germline ends.

A few counts support this clonotype. J is TRBJ2-1 and V is TRBV11-2; the match to TRBD2 covers 8 bases. The CDR3 is made up of 15 amino acids. V shed 6 bases, J shed 3 bases, and the junction held 7 bases outside the gene matches. Per germline, CDR1 SGHAT and CDR2 FQNNGV. The DNA for the CDR3 is TGTGCCAGCAGGCACCTAGCGGGTGGCTACAATGAGCAGTTCTTC. Its translation is CASRHLAGGYNEQFF.

A word on this clonotype: At one boundary the junction diverges from the germline segment, which might be a read error. The chain couples TRBV9 to TRBJ2-5, with 7 bases identical to TRBD2. Germline loops: CDR1 SGDLS, CDR2 YYNGEE. The CDR3 is 14 amino acids. The CDR3 DNA is TGTGTCAGCAGCCGGGACTACCAATTAGAGACCCAGTACTTC. Its translation: CVSSRDYQLETQYF.

This clonotype was recorded a few times. CDR3 loop: CASSDRGGETQYF. CDR3 nucleotide sequence: TGTGCCAGCAGCGACAGGGGAGGTGAGACCCAGTACTTC. V is TRBV25-1 and J is TRBJ2-5; 8 bases map to TRBD1. Germline V lookup: CDR1 MGHDK, CDR2 SYGVNS. V dropped 6 bases and J dropped 5; count of bases not matched to a gene: 5. This CDR3 has 13 residues. Drawing the rest from reference TRBV25-1 and TRBJ2-5, the complete variable domain is EADIYQTPRYLVIGTGKKITLECSQTMGHDKMYWYQQDPGMELHLIHYSYGVNSTEKGDLSSESTVSRIRTEHFPLTLESARPSHTSQYLCASSDRGGETQYFGPGTRLLVL.

This chain joins TRBV7-8 and TRBJ2-1; TRBD2 agrees at 10 bases. The junction had 5 bases not matched to a gene; V was cut back by 5 bases and J by 4 bases. Germline V gene data show CDR1 as SGHVS and CDR2 as FQNEAQ. The length of the CDR3 is 15 residues. The CDR3 DNA sequence: TGTGCCAGCAGCCGCTCGACTAGCGGGTACAATGAGCAGTTCTTC. Its translation is CASSRSTSGYNEQFF.

V usage is TRBV5-6 and J usage is TRBJ2-5; TRBD1 agrees at 7 bases. The CDR3 consists of 15 residues. V shed 4 bases and J 5 bases; nucleotides not matched to a gene: 11. Germline values: CDR1 SGHDT, CDR2 YYEEEE. The CDR3 sequence is CASSVSGTARETQYF. As DNA, the CDR3 is TGTGCCAGCAGCGTATCCGGGACAGCGAGGGAGACCCAGTACTTC.

This clonotype was detected a few times. This CDR3 is CATWGARRQETQYF. CDR3 sequence (DNA): TGTGCCACCTGGGGGGCTAGGAGACAAGAGACCCAGTACTTC. This chain connects TRBV28 to TRBJ2-5; D tentatively reads TRBD1 or TRBD2 (6 bases each). Between the trimmed V and J ends, which lost 10 bases and 2 bases, there was a span of 17 bases. CDR1 and CDR2 from the germline V gene are MDHEN and SYDVKM. CDR3 length: 14 amino acids.

The chain carries TRBV4-2 and TRBJ1-4, with TRBD1 matching over 7 bases. Germline assignment: CDR1 LGHNA and CDR2 YNFKEQ. The CDR3 length is 16 residues. Unmatched junction bases numbered 10, after V lost 4 bases and J lost 5 bases. CDR3 DNA: TGTGCCAGCAGCCCGATCGGACAGGTCACCAATGAAAAACTGTTTTTT. Encoded protein: CASSPIGQVTNEKLFF.

The V gene is TRBV5-1, the J gene TRBJ2-3; 7 positions match TRBD2. The V gene's germline CDR1 is SGHRS and CDR2 YFSETQ. V shed 4 bases and J 0 bases; nucleotides not matched to a gene: 8. The CDR3 extends over 16 amino acids. The CDR3 DNA sequence: TGCGCCAGCAGCGGACTTCATAGCGGGAGCACAGATACGCAGTATTTT. Protein sequence: CASSGLHSGSTDTQYF.

The chain uses TRBV20-1 and TRBJ2-2, with 7 bases identical to TRBD1. After removal of 3 bases from V and 9 bases from J, the junction contained 4 bases not matched to a gene. From germline, CDR1 is DFQATT and CDR2 SNEGSKA (reference sequence). The CDR3 loop spans 12 amino acids. For the CDR3, the DNA is TGCAGTGCTAGTTACAGGGGTCGGGAGCTGTTTTTT. Translation: CSASYRGRELFF.

The rearrangement joins TRBV6-6 to TRBJ2-5; 8 bases map to TRBD1. With the DNA end fitting TRBJ2-7 better, the J assignment may be wrong. Germline values: CDR1 MNHNY, CDR2 SVGAGI (reference sequence). The CDR3 is 14 residues long. As DNA, the CDR3 is TGTGCCAGCAGTAACGGACAGGGACCATACGAGCAGTACTTC. It translates to CASSNGQGPYEQYF.

This clonotype was seen a handful of times. V usage is TRBV29-1 and J usage is TRBJ2-1; 8 bases align to TRBD2. The J call may be faulty, since TRBJ2-7 better matches the DNA end. Per the germline V gene, CDR1 is SQVTM and CDR2 is ANQGSEA. The CDR3 runs 12 residues. As DNA, the CDR3 is TGCAGCGTCAAGAGTAGCGGGAACGAGCAGTACTTC. The encoded protein is CSVKSSGNEQYF.

To note about this clonotype: Compared with germline, one end of the junction differs, possibly owing to a read error. V and J are TRBV14 and TRBJ1-2, with a tentative D call TRBD1 (5 bases). This CDR3 is built from 15 residues. Germline CDR1 and CDR2: SGHDN and FVKESK. The CDR3: CAGSRSMGPGGGYTF. The CDR3 nucleotides are TGTGCCGGCAGCCGCAGCATGGGGCCCGGAGGGGGCTACACCTTC. Based on the CDR3 plus reference TRBV14 and TRBJ1-2, the full variable domain is EAGVTQFPSHSVIEKGQTVTLRCDPISGHDNLYWYRRVMGKEIKFLLHFVKESKQDESGMPNNRFLAERTGGTYSTLKVQPAELEDSGVYFCAGSRSMGPGGGYTFGSGTRLTVV.

V usage is TRBV7-2 and J usage is TRBJ2-5; D possibly corresponds to TRBD1 (5 bases). The CDR3 sequence is 14 residues long. Trimming took 1 base from V and 10 from J, leaving 16 bases between them. Germline V gene lookup returns CDR1 SGHTA and CDR2 FQGNSA. The CDR3 here is CASSLGREISNQYF. For the CDR3, the DNA is TGTGCCAGCAGCTTAGGCAGGGAAATTAGTAACCAGTACTTC.